This is a list of T cell receptor beta chains from one sample in a study of cytomegalovirus exposure and HLA in healthy donors. Only in-frame clones appear in the TCRdb table, and some are missing; sequencing was by immunoSEQ multiplex PCR. The sample consists of about 110,000 clones, roughly four fifths of them appearing once. Sequencing input: PBMCs. These receptors all stem from a young man in good health and CMV-seronegative. CDR3s include the opening cysteine and the closing phenylalanine or tryptophan. A D gene is named only where the DNA matches it firmly. Clone sizes are given selectively: once, few, many, or a class where the clone is expanded.

cdr3_length	d_call	j_call	v_call	clone_size	cdr3_aa	cdr3_nt
13	TRBD1	TRBJ2-3	TRBV19	.	CASSVTGADTQYF	TGTGCCAGTAGTGTGACAGGGGCAGATACGCAGTATTTT
14	TRBD2	TRBJ2-7	TRBV5-1	.	CASSFRGETYEQYF	TGCGCCAGCAGCTTCCGGGGGGAGACCTACGAGCAGTACTTC
15	TRBD2	TRBJ2-7	TRBV4-1	once	CASSQVAGGEYEQYF	TGCGCCAGCAGCCAGGTAGCGGGGGGGGAGTACGAGCAGTACTTC
21	TRBD1	TRBJ1-5	TRBV23-1	.	CASSQSIVISGTGRIGQPQHF	TGCGCCAGCAGTCAATCGATTGTAATATCCGGGACAGGGCGGATAGGACAGCCCCAGCATTTT
16	.	TRBJ2-6	TRBV11-2	.	CASSQQGLAGANVLTF	TGTGCCAGCAGCCAGCAGGGTTTGGCTGGGGCCAACGTCCTGACTTTC
13	.	TRBJ2-7	TRBV5-1	.	CASSLAGSYEQYF	TGCGCCAGCAGCTTGGCGGGATCCTACGAGCAGTACTTC
13	.	TRBJ1-1	TRBV5-1	.	CASSLVEGTEAFF	TGCGCCAGCAGCTTGGTCGAGGGCACTGAAGCTTTCTTT
13	TRBD1	TRBJ1-5	TRBV7-2	.	CASSRQGGQPQHF	TGTGCCAGCAGCCGACAGGGGGGACAGCCCCAGCATTTT
22	.	TRBJ2-7	TRBV5-1	.	CASSLGWGARLSGVTRGYEQYF	TGCGCCAGCAGCTTGGGGTGGGGGGCGAGGCTAAGCGGGGTCACAAGGGGCTACGAGCAGTACTTC
12	.	TRBJ1-4	TRBV6-1	.	CASSAENEKLFF	TGTGCCAGCAGTGCGGAGAATGAAAAACTGTTTTTT
16	.	TRBJ1-6	TRBV6-5	.	CASSYSTREANSPLHF	TGTGCCAGCAGTTACTCGACGAGGGAGGCTAATTCACCCCTCCACTTT
16	TRBD1	TRBJ2-5	TRBV27	.	CASSSWPRQGRETQYF	TGTGCCAGCAGTTCATGGCCTCGACAGGGGAGGGAGACCCAGTACTTC
16	TRBD1	TRBJ1-4	TRBV11-2	.	CASRTGTATTNEKLFF	TGTGCCAGCAGAACCGGGACAGCGACAACTAATGAAAAACTGTTTTTT
17	TRBD2	TRBJ2-1	TRBV18	few	CASSHRGRRGSNNEQFF	TGTGCCAGCTCACACCGGGGGAGGCGGGGGAGTAACAATGAGCAGTTCTTC
13	.	TRBJ2-7	TRBV28	.	CASRNREHYEQYF	TGTGCCAGCAGAAACAGGGAGCACTACGAGCAGTACTTC
16	.	TRBJ1-1	TRBV2	.	CASREGQGRRNTEAFF	TGTGCCAGCAGAGAGGGTCAGGGGCGCAGAAACACTGAAGCTTTCTTT
15	TRBD1	TRBJ2-3	TRBV6-1	.	CASRARDRVGDTQYF	TGTGCCAGCAGGGCCCGGGACAGGGTCGGGGATACGCAGTATTTT
14	.	TRBJ1-5	TRBV19	once	CASSIPGMGQPQHF	TGTGCCAGTAGTATACCGGGAATGGGGCAGCCCCAGCATTTT
14	TRBD2	TRBJ2-5	TRBV5-5	.	CASTGREGGGTQYF	TGTGCCAGCACCGGGAGGGAGGGAGGAGGGACCCAGTACTTC
15	TRBD1	TRBJ2-1	TRBV2	.	CASSGTGGFSNEQFF	TGTGCCAGCAGTGGCACAGGGGGATTTAGCAATGAGCAGTTCTTC
15	.	TRBJ1-2	TRBV2	.	CASRAGQGPSYGYTF	TGTGCCAGCCGGGCAGGGCAGGGGCCATCCTATGGCTACACCTTC
16	TRBD2	TRBJ2-5	TRBV4-2	.	CASSERLAGQQETQYF	TGTGCCAGCAGCGAAAGACTAGCGGGGCAGCAAGAGACCCAGTACTTC
13	.	TRBJ1-5	TRBV6-5	few	CASSYGRNQPQHF	TGTGCCAGCAGTTACGGCCGCAATCAGCCCCAGCATTTT
17	.	TRBJ1-2	TRBV7-2	.	CASSLFRERKLNYGYTF	TGTGCCAGCAGTTTGTTCCGGGAGAGGAAACTTAACTATGGCTACACCTTC
15	.	TRBJ2-3	TRBV6-4	.	CASSEGGSSTDTQYF	TGTGCCAGCAGCGAAGGAGGATCAAGCACAGATACGCAGTATTTT
12	TRBD1	TRBJ1-1	TRBV2	.	CATRTGNTEAFF	TGTGCCACCCGGACAGGGAACACTGAAGCTTTCTTT
14	.	TRBJ2-5	TRBV10-3	.	CAITQTRTKETQYF	TGTGCCATCACCCAGACTAGGACGAAGGAGACCCAGTACTTC
18	.	TRBJ2-3	TRBV12-5	.	CASGFSVANGGPTDTQYF	TGTGCTAGTGGTTTTTCGGTCGCGAACGGGGGGCCGACAGATACGCAGTATTTT
13	.	TRBJ1-2	TRBV6-5	.	CASSLGRGSGDTF	TGTGCCAGCAGTTTGGGCAGGGGCTCTGGGGACACCTTC
14	.	TRBJ2-7	TRBV7-8	.	CASSLAGAAYEQYF	TGTGCCAGCAGCTTAGCAGGGGCGGCCTACGAGCAGTACTTC
14	.	TRBJ1-2	TRBV6-5	.	CASSYSGRSDGYTF	TGTGCCAGCAGTTACTCGGGGAGGTCCGATGGCTACACCTTC
16	TRBD1	TRBJ2-7	TRBV7-2	.	CASSRRTGRSSYEQYF	TGTGCCAGCAGCCGGCGGACAGGCCGAAGCTCCTACGAGCAGTACTTC
16	.	TRBJ2-1	TRBV12-2	.	CASLVGRGGPDNEQFF	TGTGCAAGTCTAGTCGGGCGGGGGGGGCCCGACAATGAGCAGTTCTTC
16	.	TRBJ1-5	TRBV19	.	CASTTLMAGAHQPQHF	TGTGCCAGTACCACGTTAATGGCAGGGGCCCATCAGCCCCAGCATTTT
16	.	TRBJ2-2	TRBV6-5	.	CASSYSGGPPRRELFF	TGTGCCAGCAGTTACTCGGGGGGACCCCCGCGGAGGGAGCTGTTTTTT
14	.	TRBJ1-3	TRBV5-1	.	CASSLGGQGDTIYF	TGCGCCAGCAGCTTGGGGGGACAAGGAGACACCATATATTTT
18	TRBD2	TRBJ2-7	TRBV5-1	.	CASSLVALAGDQAYEQYF	TGCGCCAGCAGCTTGGTGGCGCTAGCGGGGGACCAGGCCTACGAGCAGTACTTC
16	.	TRBJ1-1	TRBV4-2	.	CASSQGGGGRDTEAFF	TGTGCCAGCAGCCAAGGGGGGGGCGGAAGGGACACTGAAGCTTTCTTT
14	TRBD1	TRBJ1-6	TRBV10-3	.	CAIADRDSNSPLHF	TGTGCCATCGCAGACAGGGACTCGAATTCACCCCTCCACTTT
13	.	TRBJ1-1	TRBV19	few	CATYRSLNTEAFF	TGTGCCACCTACAGGAGCCTTAACACTGAAGCTTTCTTT
15	.	TRBJ1-4	TRBV5-6	few	CASSLRTATNEKLFF	TGTGCCAGCAGCCTAAGGACAGCAACTAATGAAAAACTGTTTTTT
14	TRBD2	TRBJ2-4	TRBV5-1	few	CASSAGGVENIQYF	TGCGCCAGCAGCGCCGGGGGGGTCGAAAACATTCAGTACTTC
14	.	TRBJ1-2	TRBV28	once	CASSLRVGWRGYTF	TGTGCCAGCAGTTTACGGGTCGGCTGGAGAGGCTACACCTTC
18	.	TRBJ1-3	TRBV28	once	CASMHSGSRGISGNTIYF	TGTGCCAGCATGCATAGCGGGAGCAGGGGTATCTCTGGAAACACCATATATTTT
14	.	TRBJ1-1	TRBV28	.	CASTSPTGVLKLSF	.
13	.	TRBJ1-2	TRBV5-4	.	CASSTRRGSGYTF	TGTGCCAGCAGCACCAGGAGGGGAAGTGGCTACACCTTC
14	.	TRBJ2-2	TRBV6-6	.	CASSPGTRTGELFF	TGTGCCAGCAGCCCGGGAACCCGGACCGGGGAGCTGTTTTTT
13	.	TRBJ2-7	TRBV28	.	CASRRGGGDEQYF	TGTGCCAGCCGGAGGGGGGGAGGCGACGAGCAGTACTTC
14	.	TRBJ2-7	TRBV6-5	medium-sized	CASSYDSESYEQYF	TGTGCCAGCAGTTATGACTCCGAATCCTACGAGCAGTACTTC
13	.	TRBJ1-3	TRBV7-8	once	CASSYSIGNTIYF	TGTGCCAGCAGCTATTCAATTGGAAACACCATATATTTT
17	TRBD1	TRBJ2-3	TRBV15	.	CATSRGGGQGGMDTQYF	TGTGCCACCAGCAGAGGGGGGGGACAGGGGGGCATGGATACGCAGTATTTT
16	.	TRBJ2-2	TRBV19	.	CASSVNRGLNTGELFF	TGTGCCAGTAGTGTGAACCGGGGATTAAACACCGGGGAGCTGTTTTTT
14	TRBD2	TRBJ2-5	TRBV5-6	.	CATRTAGGPETQYF	TGTGCCACCCGGACAGCGGGGGGGCCGGAGACCCAGTACTTC
13	.	TRBJ2-1	TRBV11-2	.	CASSFAGYNEQFF	TGTGCCAGCAGCTTCGCGGGGTACAATGAGCAGTTCTTC